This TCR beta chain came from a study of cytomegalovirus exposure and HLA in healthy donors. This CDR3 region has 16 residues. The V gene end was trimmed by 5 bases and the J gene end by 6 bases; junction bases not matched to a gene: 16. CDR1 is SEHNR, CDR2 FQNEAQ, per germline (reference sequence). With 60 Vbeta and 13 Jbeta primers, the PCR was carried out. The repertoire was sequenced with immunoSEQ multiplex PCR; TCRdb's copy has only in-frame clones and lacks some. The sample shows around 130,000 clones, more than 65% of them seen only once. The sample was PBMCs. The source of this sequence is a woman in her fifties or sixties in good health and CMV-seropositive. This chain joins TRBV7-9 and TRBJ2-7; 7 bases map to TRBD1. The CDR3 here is CASSLGTDFGASEQYF. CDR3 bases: TGTGCCAGCAGCCTGGGGACAGACTTTGGGGCATCCGAGCAGTACTTC.